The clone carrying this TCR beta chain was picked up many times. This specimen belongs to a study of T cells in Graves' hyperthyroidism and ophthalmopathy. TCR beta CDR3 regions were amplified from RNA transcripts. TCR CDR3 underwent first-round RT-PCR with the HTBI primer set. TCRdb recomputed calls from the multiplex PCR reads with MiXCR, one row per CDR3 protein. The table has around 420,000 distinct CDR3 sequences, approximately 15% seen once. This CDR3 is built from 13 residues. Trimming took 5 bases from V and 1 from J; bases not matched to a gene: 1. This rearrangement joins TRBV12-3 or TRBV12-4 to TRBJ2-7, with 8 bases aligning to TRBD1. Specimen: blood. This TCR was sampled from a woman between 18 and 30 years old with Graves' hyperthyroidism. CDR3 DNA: TGTGCCAGCAGTCGGGACAGGTCCTACGAGCAGTACTTC. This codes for CASSRDRSYEQYF.